The rows below give T cell receptor beta chains drawn from one sample of a study of cytomegalovirus exposure and HLA in healthy donors. The data were produced by immunoSEQ multiplex PCR, yet TCRdb's version contains in-frame clones alone and is incomplete. The sample has around 250,000 clones, roughly 89% seen once. Input material: PBMCs. The receptor source for this set is a woman between 18 and 29 years old in good health and CMV-seronegative. CDR3s include the opening cysteine and the closing phenylalanine or tryptophan. Each record gives: clone size, J gene, D gene, V gene, CDR3 DNA, CDR3 protein. A D gene is named only where the DNA matches it firmly. The listing skips clone size in some rows; elsewhere it reads once, few, many or a size class.

>few|TRBJ1-2|TRBD1|TRBV5-4
TGTGCCAGCAGCTTGAGGGGGGACAGCTATGGCTACACCTTC
CASSLRGDSYGYTF
>.|TRBJ2-7|.|TRBV19
TGTGCCAGTAGTATAGAGGACCAGGGATCCTACGAGCAGTACTTC
CASSIEDQGSYEQYF
>once|TRBJ1-2|TRBD1|TRBV6-5
TGTGCCAGCAGTCCTCCGGGGACAGGGGTGTATGGCTACACCTTC
CASSPPGTGVYGYTF
>.|TRBJ1-6|TRBD1|TRBV6-4
TGTGCCAGCAGTGACGGGACAGGGGGCTCACCCCTCCACTTT
CASSDGTGGSPLHF
>.|TRBJ2-5|.|TRBV11-2
TGTGCCAGCAGCTTCATGTCAGGGGATGGCGAGACCCAGTACTTC
CASSFMSGDGETQYF
>.|TRBJ1-2|.|TRBV6-5
TGTGCCAGCAGTTACCGTGGCGGCTTTAACTATGGCTACACCTTC
CASSYRGGFNYGYTF
>.|TRBJ2-7|.|TRBV5-6
TGTGCCAGCAGCTTGGCCATGCTGTCCGGCTCCTACGAGCAGTACTTC
CASSLAMLSGSYEQYF
>.|TRBJ1-1|.|TRBV6-1
TGTGCCAGCAGTGAAGAGGGAGGAGCTGAAGCTTTCTTT
CASSEEGGAEAFF
>.|TRBJ2-1|TRBD1|TRBV6-4
TGTGCCAGCAGTGACACCCGGGACAGGCTATACAATGAGCAGTTCTTC
CASSDTRDRLYNEQFF
>.|TRBJ2-2|.|TRBV28
TGTGCCAGCAGTTTCGCCAGGGTGTACACCGGGGAGCTGTTTTTT
CASSFARVYTGELFF
>.|TRBJ2-1|TRBD1|TRBV5-1
TGCGCCAGCAGCTTTTCGGGACAGGACAATGAGCAGTTCTTC
CASSFSGQDNEQFF
>.|TRBJ1-3|.|TRBV6-5
TGTGCCAGCAGTTACTCGCCAGGGGCTGGAAACACCATATATTTT
CASSYSPGAGNTIYF
>.|TRBJ1-3|.|TRBV25-1
TGTGCCAGCAGTGAGTATGGCAGCGGGAACACCATATATTTT
CASSEYGSGNTIYF
>.|TRBJ2-1|TRBD1|TRBV2
TGTGCCAGCAGTTCCCAGGGGGCGCTGGGTGAGCAGTTCTTC
CASSSQGALGEQFF
>.|TRBJ1-5|.|TRBV9
TGTGCCAGCAGCGTAGAGGCGGGTTGGAATCAGCCCCAGCATTTT
CASSVEAGWNQPQHF
>.|TRBJ2-1|TRBD2|TRBV13
TGTGCCAGCAGCTTTGGCGGGCGGGGGTACAATGAGCAGTTCTTC
CASSFGGRGYNEQFF
>few|TRBJ1-2|TRBD1|TRBV5-5
TGTGCCAGCAGCCCACAGGGGGCTTACGGCTACACCTTC
CASSPQGAYGYTF
>few|TRBJ2-1|TRBD2|TRBV18
TGTGCCAGCTCACTCGGAGCATTTGCGGGGGGGCTCAATGAGCAGTTCTTC
CASSLGAFAGGLNEQFF
>.|TRBJ1-2|TRBD1|TRBV5-1
TGCGCCAGCAGAGACGTCGGGACAGGGGATGGCTACACCTTC
CASRDVGTGDGYTF
>.|TRBJ2-1|TRBD1|TRBV6-4
TGTGCCAGCAGTGACGGGACAGGGCTCAGGAATGAGCAGTTCTTC
CASSDGTGLRNEQFF
>few|TRBJ2-1|TRBD2|TRBV10-1
TGCGCCAGCAGTGGCCAGCGGGGGCCGCGGAGCTCCTACAATGAGCAGTTCTTC
CASSGQRGPRSSYNEQFF
>.|TRBJ1-2|TRBD1|TRBV18
TGTGCCAGCTCCCCAGGGGGCCCCTACTATGGCTACACCTTC
CASSPGGPYYGYTF
>many|TRBJ1-5|.|TRBV6-4
TGTGCCAGCAGTGAGGGCAGCAATCAGCCCCAGCATTTT
CASSEGSNQPQHF
>few|TRBJ2-7|.|TRBV9
TGTGCCAGCAGCGTAGACGGCGGGGGCCTCTACGAGCAGTACTTC
CASSVDGGGLYEQYF
>.|TRBJ2-1|TRBD2|TRBV7-9
TGTGCCTATCAGGCCAATACCCCGCTACTAGCGGCAACCTACAATGAGCAGTTCTTC
CAYQANTPLLAATYNEQFF
>.|TRBJ1-3|TRBD1|TRBV9
TGTGCCAGCAGCGCCCGGACAGGGTCAGGAAACACCATATATTTT
CASSARTGSGNTIYF
>.|TRBJ1-1|TRBD1|TRBV5-1
TGCGCCAGCAGCAACTCCGGGACAGCGAACACTGAAGCTTTCTTT
CASSNSGTANTEAFF
>.|TRBJ2-3|.|TRBV7-7
TGTGCTAGCAGCCTGAAGGGGGAAAGGAACACAGATACGCAGTATTTT
CASSLKGERNTDTQYF
>.|TRBJ1-2|.|TRBV28
TGTGCCAGCAGTACGACAGGCTACTATGGCTACACCTTC
CASSTTGYYGYTF
>few|TRBJ2-1|.|TRBV11-2
TGTGCCAGCAGCCTAAACAATGAGCAGTTCTTC
CASSLNNEQFF
>.|TRBJ2-3|TRBD1|TRBV5-4
TGTGCCAGCAGCGCGACAGGGCTCACAGATACGCAGTATTTT
CASSATGLTDTQYF
>few|TRBJ1-6|.|TRBV7-6
TGTGCCAGCAGATTAGGGGCTGGGCCCCTCCACTTT
CASRLGAGPLHF
>.|TRBJ1-2|.|TRBV7-2
TGTGCCAGCAGCACGAACGCGCAGGGTTGGCGTGGCTACACCTTC
CASSTNAQGWRGYTF
>.|TRBJ2-3|.|TRBV10-3
TGTGCCATACAGTCCACAGATACGCAGTATTTT
CAIQSTDTQYF
>.|TRBJ2-1|TRBD2|TRBV2
TGTGCCAGCAGTGAACGCGGGGGTAATGAGCAGTTCTTC
CASSERGGNEQFF
>.|TRBJ2-1|TRBD2|TRBV15
TGTGCCACCAGCAGAATTAGCGGGGGGGTTTTCAATGAGCAGTTCTTC
CATSRISGGVFNEQFF
>.|TRBJ2-7|.|TRBV5-4
TGTGCCAGCAGCTTTGTGGGGGCAACGTACGAGCAGTACTTC
CASSFVGATYEQYF
>.|TRBJ2-3|TRBD1|TRBV18
TGTGCCAGCTCACCACCGGACTCGACAGGGGAGACGCAGTATTTT
CASSPPDSTGETQYF
>.|TRBJ2-2|.|TRBV27
TGTGCCAGCAGCATAACAGGGCCCGGGGAGCTGTTTTTT
CASSITGPGELFF
>.|TRBJ2-3|.|TRBV12-2
TGTGCAAGTCGCTTCGAACGGACTAGCGGGGCGAAAATTACAGATACGCAGTATTTT
CASRFERTSGAKITDTQYF
>.|TRBJ1-2|TRBD1|TRBV10-3
TGTGCCATCAGTGGAACCGGGACAGTGGATTTGGGTGGCTACACCTTC
CAISGTGTVDLGGYTF
>few|TRBJ2-5|.|TRBV25-1
TGTGCCAGCAGTGAACAGGGGAAGGGGGAGACCCAGTACTTC
CASSEQGKGETQYF
>.|TRBJ2-3|.|TRBV28
TGTGCCAGCAGTTTAACTAAGCAAGGCACAGATACGCAGTATTTT
CASSLTKQGTDTQYF
>.|TRBJ2-7|TRBD2|TRBV28
TGTGCCAGCAGCACTAGCGGGATGCTGTTTAGCTCCTACGAGCAGTACTTC
CASSTSGMLFSSYEQYF
>.|TRBJ2-4|.|TRBV7-2
TGTGCCAGCAGCTCGTACGTGCAGGCGTACGGAAACATTCAGTACTTC
CASSSYVQAYGNIQYF
>.|TRBJ2-1|.|TRBV11-2
TGTGCCAGCAGCTTTGCAGAGGATGAGCAGTTCTTC
CASSFAEDEQFF
>.|TRBJ2-3|TRBD1|TRBV5-6
TGTGCCAGCAGCTATACCGGGACAGGGGGCGTAGTGGATACGCAGTATTTT
CASSYTGTGGVVDTQYF
>.|TRBJ2-7|TRBD2|TRBV2
TGTGCCAGCAGTGAAGAAGCGGGGGTGACATACGAGCAGTACTTC
CASSEEAGVTYEQYF
>once|TRBJ1-5|TRBD1|TRBV30
TGTGCCTGGAGTGTACAATTACAGGGGGCTTTTACCCACAGCAATCAGCCCCAGCATTTT
CAWSVQLQGAFTHSNQPQHF
>.|TRBJ2-3|.|TRBV6-5
TGTGCCAGCAGTTACGGTGCGGGCGGGGTAGATACGCAGTATTTT
CASSYGAGGVDTQYF
>.|TRBJ1-2|.|TRBV27
TGTGCCAGCAGTTTATACTCCGGGTCTGCTTCCTATGGCTACACCTTC
CASSLYSGSASYGYTF
>.|TRBJ1-2|TRBD1|TRBV29-1
TGCAGCGTTGACCACAGGGGTCCCTATGGCTACACCTTC
CSVDHRGPYGYTF
>.|TRBJ1-4|.|TRBV28
TGTGCCAGCAGCGGGGGGACTAATGAAAAACTGTTTTTT
CASSGGTNEKLFF
>.|TRBJ2-3|TRBD2|TRBV6-5
TGTGCCAGCAGTTTTAGAAGCGGGGAGGATACGCAGTATTTT
CASSFRSGEDTQYF
>.|TRBJ2-7|.|TRBV7-8
TGTGCCAGCAGCTTAAACTATAGGACAACCCCTAACTACGAGCAGTACTTC
CASSLNYRTTPNYEQYF
>.|TRBJ1-1|TRBD1|TRBV28
TGTGCCAGCAGTTTTGGAGACAGGGGCACTGAAGCTTTCTTT
CASSFGDRGTEAFF
>.|TRBJ1-1|.|TRBV19
TGTGCCAGTAGTCCGAGTTTGAACACTGAAGCTTTCTTT
CASSPSLNTEAFF
>.|TRBJ2-1|.|TRBV1
TGCACCAGCAGGCCGGCCGATCCGGGACACTTGGATGAGCAGTTCTTC
CTSRPADPGHLDEQFF
>.|TRBJ2-3|.|TRBV10-1
TGCGCCAGCAGCCCAGCGAGCACAGATACGCAGTATTTT
CASSPASTDTQYF
>.|TRBJ1-3|.|TRBV27
TGTGCCAGCAGTTTGCAGGAGGGGTTCGGAAACACCATATATTTT
CASSLQEGFGNTIYF